Following are 25 T cell receptor beta chains from one sample sequenced in a study (dated by TCRdb to 2016 to 2017). The method was RT-PCR. The listed sequencing device is Illumina MiSeq. The public sequencing data were trimmed at Q25 with fastp and processed into clonotypes with MiXCR by TCRdb, which kept only in-frame beta chains. Rows matching on CDR3 protein sequence are summarized as one entry with the most common DNA and genes. Recorded for this sample are hundreds of thousands of distinct CDR3 sequences; over 12% of them occurred a single time. The ten largest make up roughly 3.6% of the sample. Sequencing input: memory CD4+ T cells from blood. The receptor source for this set is a female donor in good health, serving as a healthy control.

This clonotype has ten or more counts. This sequence joins TRBV6-2 or TRBV6-3 and TRBJ2-5; tentatively, D is TRBD2 (5 bases). The V end was cut by 8 bases, the J end by 2 bases, with 12 bases between. Germline CDR1 is MNHEY and CDR2 is SVGEGT. The CDR3 is made up of 13 amino acids. The CDR3 region is CASSDYFQETQYF. CDR3 nucleotides: TGTGCCAGCTCTGACTACTTTCAAGAGACCCAGTACTTC.

This clonotype was counted between two and nine times. This sequence joins TRBV29-1 and TRBJ2-5; D not resolved. CDR3 length equals 11 residues. The ends were cut back, 4 bases at V and 4 bases at J, with 7 bases in the middle. Germline loops: CDR1 SQVTM, CDR2 ANQGSEA. CDR3: CSVGSRETQYF. The CDR3 bases are TGCAGCGTTGGGTCCCGAGAGACCCAGTACTTC.

This clonotype was detected once. This sequence joins TRBV28 and TRBJ2-1; TRBD1 matches at 8 bases. This CDR3 has 16 amino acids. Per the germline V gene, CDR1 is MDHEN and CDR2 is SYDVKM. The ends lost 6 bases at V and 10 bases at J; junction bases unmatched: 17. The CDR3 nucleotides are TGTGCCAGCAGGACCACCGGGACAGGTGGGTATTCGGAGCAGTTCTTC. Translated, it gives CASRTTGTGGYSEQFF.

This clonotype was observed a few times. The chain is built from TRBV29-1 and TRBJ2-3; possibly TRBD1 for D (5 bases). Germline assignment: CDR1 SQVTM and CDR2 ANQGSEA. Trimming left V 6 bases short and J 0 bases short, with 13 bases between. The CDR3 runs to 14 residues. In DNA, the CDR3 is TGCAGCGTCCGGCCTGGGGCTAGCACAGATACGCAGTATTTT. Translated: CSVRPGASTDTQYF.

There are many counts of this clonotype. This rearrangement joins TRBV12-3 or TRBV12-4 to TRBJ2-7; D could derive from TRBD1 or TRBD2 (5 bases each). This CDR3 region has 12 residues. V lost 0 bases and J lost 9, with 9 bases in between. CDR3 in DNA: TGTGCCAGCAGTTTAGCAGGGACCGGGCAGTACTTC. It specifies CASSLAGTGQYF.

This clonotype appeared many times. The genes are TRBV28 and TRBJ2-1; D might be TRBD1 or TRBD2, each matching 5 bases. There are 13 residues in the CDR3. Germline V CDR1 and CDR2: MDHEN, SYDVKM. The germline V and J ends were trimmed by 10 bases and 0 bases, with 10 bases remaining between them. The CDR3 reads CATGRSSYNEQFF. CDR3 coding DNA: TGTGCCACGGGGCGCAGCTCCTACAATGAGCAGTTCTTC. Combining the CDR3 with reference TRBV28 and TRBJ2-1 gives the whole variable domain DVKVTQSSRYLVKRTGEKVFLECVQDMDHENMFWYRQDPGLGLRLIYFSYDVKMKEKGDIPEGYSVSREKKERFSLILESASTNQTSMYLCATGRSSYNEQFFGPGTRLTVL.

This clonotype was found many times. V gene TRBV5-4 combines with J gene TRBJ1-5; 7 bases map to TRBD1. J lost 6 bases, V lost 4 bases, and 4 bases had no gene match. Germline V gene lookup returns CDR1 SGHNT and CDR2 YYREEE (reference sequence). The CDR3 is 13 residues long. The CDR3 bases are TGTGCCAGCAGCGAGGGGGCAGCTCAGCCCCAGCATTTT. It encodes CASSEGAAQPQHF.

This clonotype has ten or more counts. The CDR3 protein is CASSGQKDTQYF. CDR3 DNA: TGTGCCAGCAGCGGACAGAAAGATACGCAGTATTTT. The chain has TRBV6-1 and TRBJ2-3, with D possibly TRBD1 on 6 matching bases. The CDR3 spans 12 residues. CDR1 and CDR2 from the germline V gene are MNHNS and SASEGT. V dropped 6 bases and J dropped 5 bases, with 9 bases sitting between them.

The V gene is TRBV6-2 or TRBV6-3, the J gene TRBJ1-5; D unclear. Germline values: CDR1 MNHEY, CDR2 SVGEGT. Trimming removed 2 bases at V and 7 bases at J, with 9 bases between. There are 13 residues in the CDR3. This chain's CDR3 is CASSYQVNQPQHF. In nucleotides, the CDR3 is TGTGCCAGCAGTTACCAGGTGAACCAGCCCCAGCATTTT.

The CDR3: CASSFLGQGFQGQFF. The DNA of the CDR3 is TGTGCCAGCAGCTTTCTGGGACAGGGGTTCCAAGGGCAGTTCTTC. J is TRBJ2-1 and V is TRBV5-6; 10 bases are a match to TRBD1. CDR1 and CDR2 (germline): SGHDT, YYEEEE. Losses at the gene ends were 2 bases for V and 12 bases for J; bases not matched to a gene: 11. This CDR3 region has 15 residues.

A few counts support this clonotype. The rearrangement joins TRBV7-9 to TRBJ2-7, with D possibly TRBD2 on 6 matching bases. Germline CDR1 reads SEHNR; CDR2 reads FQNEAQ (reference sequence). This CDR3 is 15 amino acids long. V was pared by 5 bases and J by 11 bases, with 25 bases between. The DNA of the CDR3 is TGTGCCAGCAGCCCCTCCAGTGCTCCGGGAGCAGGAGAGTACTTC. Translated: CASSPSSAPGAGEYF.

The chain links TRBV9 to TRBJ2-4, with 9 nucleotides matching TRBD2. J gave up 9 bases and V 0 bases, and 4 bases lay outside the gene matches. CDR1 and CDR2 (germline): SGDLS, YYNGEE. The CDR3 sequence is 14 residues long. The CDR3 DNA follows: TGTGCCAGCAGCGTAGATAGCGGGAGTGTCATTCAGTACTTC. It is translated as CASSVDSGSVIQYF.

This chain joins TRBV5-1 and TRBJ2-5; perhaps TRBD1 as D (6 bases). Germline CDR1 reads SGHRS; CDR2 reads YFSETQ. There are 15 residues in the CDR3. V was clipped by 4 bases and J by 2 bases, with 15 bases between them. The CDR3 region is CASSPGRGQQETQYF. The CDR3 DNA follows: TGCGCCAGCAGCCCCGGGCGTGGACAGCAAGAGACCCAGTACTTC.

The chain has TRBV6-5 and TRBJ1-1, with unresolved D. The ends were cut back, 0 bases at V and 0 bases at J, with 17 bases in the middle. CDR1 is MNHEY, CDR2 SVGAGI, per germline. This CDR3 has 18 residues. CDR3 nucleotide sequence: TGTGCCAGCAGTTACTCAACCCCCCACATTAGCATGAACACTGAAGCTTTCTTT. It yields the protein CASSYSTPHISMNTEAFF.

This clonotype was counted only a few times. This chain joins TRBV20-1 and TRBJ1-5; D not certain. The V end lost 4 bases, the J end lost 1 base, and 8 bases lay between the germline ends. The CDR3 is 13 amino acids. Germline V CDR1 and CDR2: DFQATT, SNEGSKA (reference sequence). CDR3 nucleotides: TGCAGTGCTACAAGCGTGAGCAATCAGCCCCAGCATTTT. Protein product: CSATSVSNQPQHF.

The sample holds a few counts of this clonotype. V usage is TRBV3-1 and J usage is TRBJ2-1; D might be TRBD1 (6 bases). The germline CDR1 and CDR2 sequences are LGHDT and YNNKEL (reference sequence). V was clipped by 1 base and J by 9 bases, with 10 bases between them. This CDR3 spans 13 amino acids. The CDR3 bases are TGTGCCAGCAGCCAAGTAAGGGGGAGTGAGCAGTTCTTC. Translation: CASSQVRGSEQFF.

This clonotype was counted a few times. The chain employs TRBV20-1 and TRBJ2-1, with 7 bases matching TRBD1. Germline loops: CDR1 DFQATT, CDR2 SNEGSKA (reference sequence). V lost 3 bases and J lost 8; bases outside the gene matches: 13. The CDR3 extends over 15 amino acids. The CDR3 here is CSASYWKGGLDEQFF. The CDR3 nucleotides are TGCAGTGCTAGTTATTGGAAAGGGGGCCTGGATGAGCAGTTCTTC.

This sequence joins TRBV9 and TRBJ2-1; TRBD2 matches at 10 bases. V was clipped by 1 base and J by 7 bases; unmatched bases: 8. This CDR3 is 16 amino acids long. Germline V gives CDR1 SGDLS, CDR2 YYNGEE. The CDR3 sequence is CASSVFSSGSANEQFF. CDR3 coding DNA: TGTGCCAGCAGCGTATTTTCTAGCGGGAGTGCAAATGAGCAGTTCTTC.

The rearrangement links TRBV12-3 or TRBV12-4 to TRBJ1-6, with 7 positions matching TRBD1. The junction had 9 bases not matched to a gene; V was cut back by 6 bases and J by 7 bases. This CDR3 region has 15 residues. The CDR3 region is CASSREQGRNSPLHF. The CDR3 nucleotides are TGTGCCAGCAGCCGGGAACAGGGGCGGAATTCACCCCTCCACTTT.

The gene calls are TRBV11-1 and TRBJ2-1; 8 bases match TRBD2. This CDR3 has 13 residues. Germline CDR1 SGHAT, CDR2 FQDESV (reference sequence). The V and J ends lost 3 bases and 8 bases, in that order; junction bases with no gene match: 3. This CDR3 is CASSLSGSHEQFF. In DNA, the CDR3 is TGTGCCAGCAGCTTGAGCGGGAGTCATGAGCAGTTCTTC.

This clonotype appeared many times. The CDR3 loop reads CASSSTVSGANVLTF. CDR3 DNA: TGCGCCAGCAGCTCGACCGTCTCTGGGGCCAACGTCCTGACTTTC. The chain uses TRBV5-1 and TRBJ2-6, with no clear D. Germline V CDR1 and CDR2: SGHRS, YFSETQ. V was shortened by 3 bases and J by 0 bases, with 7 bases between the two germline ends. The CDR3 sequence is 15 residues long.

Only a few counts were recorded for this clonotype. CDR3: CAWSSDHTDTQYF. The DNA for the CDR3 is TGTGCCTGGAGTAGCGACCACACAGATACGCAGTATTTT. This rearrangement joins TRBV30 to TRBJ2-3; D is ambiguous. The CDR3 has 13 amino acids. Germline assignment: CDR1 GTSNPN and CDR2 SVGIG (reference sequence). Trimming took off 2 bases at V and 2 bases at J, with 8 bases between the two ends.

This clonotype was detected many times. V and J are TRBV5-1 and TRBJ2-1, with TRBD2 identical over 10 bases. Germline lookup yields CDR1 SGHRS and CDR2 YFSETQ. This CDR3 contains 16 residues. V shed 4 bases, J shed 4 bases, and the junction held 8 bases outside the gene matches. CDR3 amino acids: CASSLYGTSVYNEQFF. DNA for the CDR3: TGCGCCAGCAGCCTATACGGGACTAGCGTGTACAATGAGCAGTTCTTC.

The table lists this clonotype with many counts. The chain has TRBV5-1 and TRBJ2-3, with D possibly matching TRBD2 (5 bases). CDR3 length: 14 residues. The V end was cut by 0 bases, the J end by 4 bases, with 9 bases between. CDR1 is SGHRS and CDR2 is YFSETQ in the germline V gene. Here the CDR3 DNA reads TGCGCCAGCAGCTTGGATTCGGGGTCAGATACGCAGTATTTT. It translates to CASSLDSGSDTQYF.

V gene TRBV7-2 combines with J gene TRBJ2-7; 10 bases align to TRBD1. V trimming: 5 bases; J trimming: 2 bases; junction bases outside the gene matches: 6. Germline lookup yields CDR1 SGHTA and CDR2 FQGNSA. This CDR3 region has 15 residues. DNA of the CDR3: TGTGCCAGCAGCACGGGACAGGGGACCACCTACGAGCAGTACTTC. This codes for CASSTGQGTTYEQYF.